Listed below are T cell receptor beta chains from one sample, sequenced in a study of shared clonotypes between healthy human individuals. TCRdb's copy holds only in-frame clones and misses some; the assay was immunoSEQ multiplex PCR. Altogether some 1 million clones are present, approximately 68% being singletons, with the ten largest covering 1.5%. Specimen: memory CD4+ T cells sorted from blood. The origin of the receptors is a man between 18 and 35 years old in good health. Each CDR3 is given with its conserved first and last residue. The order of the fields is D gene, V gene, J gene, CDR3 protein, CDR3 DNA. A D gene is named only where the DNA matches it firmly.

NA	TRBV30	TRBJ2-7	CAWSVRAGRPYEQYF	TGTGCCTGGAGTGTACGGGCAGGGCGCCCCTACGAGCAGTACTTC
NA	TRBV5-8	TRBJ2-7	CASSLVGRQQYF	TGTGCCAGCAGCTTGGTTGGTCGCCAGCAGTACTTC
NA	TRBV27	TRBJ1-5	CASSFSQGRNQPQHF	TGTGCCAGCAGTTTCTCCCAGGGACGCAATCAGCCCCAGCATTTT
NA	TRBV5-4	TRBJ1-2	CASSLVGGGGGYTF	TGTGCCAGCAGCTTGGTTGGGGGAGGGGGAGGCTACACCTTC
NA	TRBV5-1	TRBJ2-3	CASSLASGPGDTQYF	TGCGCCAGCAGCTTGGCCAGCGGTCCGGGAGATACGCAGTATTTT
NA	TRBV10-1	TRBJ1-6	CASSMNTNSPLHF	TGCGCCAGTTCTATGAACACGAATTCACCCCTCCACTTT
TRBD1	TRBV15	TRBJ2-5	CATSSRMGTGETQYF	TGTGCCACCAGCAGCCGGATGGGGACAGGAGAGACCCAGTACTTC
NA	TRBV19	TRBJ1-1	CASTRKGTEAFF	TGTGCCAGTACCCGAAAAGGAACTGAAGCTTTCTTT
NA	TRBV6-1	TRBJ2-7	CASSEASYEQYF	TGTGCCAGCAGTGAAGCCAGCTACGAGCAGTACTTC
NA	TRBV11-2	TRBJ1-2	CASSLVEGVLGTF	TGTGCCAGCAGCTTAGTAGAGGGGGTCTTAGGCACCTTC
TRBD1	TRBV25-1	TRBJ2-7	CASSARQGSYEQYF	TGTGCCAGCAGTGCTAGACAGGGGTCCTACGAGCAGTACTTC
NA	TRBV5-1	TRBJ1-1	CASSSAGQNTEVFF	TGCGCCAGCAGCTCGGCAGGGCAGAACACTGAAGTTTTCTTT
TRBD2	TRBV7-2	TRBJ2-3	CASSFSGRGPDTQYF	TGTGCCAGCAGCTTTAGCGGGAGGGGCCCAGATACGCAGTATTTT